What follows describes a single T cell receptor beta chain. Prepared TCR beta cDNA libraries contained unique molecular identifiers. TCRdb redid the calling of the PCR reads with MiXCR, one entry per CDR3 protein. The sample lists about 150,000 distinct CDR3 sequences, 30% occurring once. This sample is part of a study of post-analysis software for immune sequencing data. The sequenced material came from blood. The clonotype was recovered from a girl aged 5 to 17 with multiple sclerosis.

The CDR3 loop reads CSAARQGQETQYF. The CDR3 region has the DNA TGCAGCGCCGCTCGACAGGGGCAAGAGACCCAGTACTTC. The V and J genes are TRBV29-1 and TRBJ2-5; TRBD1 matches 8 bases. CDR3 size: 13 residues. V shed 7 bases and J 2 bases; nucleotides not matched to a gene: 6. The germline gives CDR1 SQVTM, CDR2 ANQGSEA. The whole variable domain, remainder taken from reference TRBV29-1 and TRBJ2-5, is SAVISQKPSRDICQRGTSLTIQCQVDSQVTMMFWYRQQPGQSLTLIATANQGSEATYESGFVIDKFPISRPNLTFSTLTVSNMSPEDSSIYLCSAARQGQETQYFGPGTRLLVL.